This entry lists 6 T cell receptor beta chains sequenced from one sample in a study of T cell repertoires in cytomegalovirus infection. TCRdb re-called the reads with MiXCR, one entry per CDR3 protein. Among around 550,000 distinct CDR3 sequences listed, around 27% were seen once. Sequencing was done on a sample of PBMCs. These TCRs come from a human donor in good health (CMV status not recorded). Some clones in this sample may be carry-over from other donors' samples.

This chain uses TRBV2 with TRBJ2-1, with a weak D call TRBD2 (6 bases). V shed 8 bases and J shed 6 bases, with 8 bases lying between them. Germline V gene lookup returns CDR1 SNHLY and CDR2 FYNNEI. This CDR3 contains 11 residues. The CDR3 bases are TGTGCCAGCGGGACTGCCAATGAGCAGTTCTTC. Encoded protein: CASGTANEQFF.

J is TRBJ1-5 and V is TRBV4-3; D ambiguous. The CDR3 sequence is 15 residues long. From germline, CDR1 is LGHNA and CDR2 YSLEER. Trimming left V 2 bases short and J 1 base short, with 9 bases between. The CDR3 coding sequence is TGCGCCAGCAGCCAATACGCTACGAGCAATCAGCCCCAGCATTTT. It yields the protein CASSQYATSNQPQHF.

The chain joins TRBV19 to TRBJ2-3; the match to TRBD2 covers 12 bases. Germline CDR1 and CDR2: LNHDA and SQIVND (reference sequence). The CDR3 is made up of 16 amino acids. With V trimmed by 3 bases and J by 2 bases, 3 bases remained unmatched. DNA for the CDR3: TGTGCCAGTAGTATCCTAGCGGGAGGGCTCACAGATACGCAGTATTTT. Translation: CASSILAGGLTDTQYF. Full variable domain (missing parts from reference TRBV19 and TRBJ2-3): DGGITQSPKYLFRKEGQNVTLSCEQNLNHDAMYWYRQDPGQGLRLIYYSQIVNDFQKGDIAEGYSVSREKKESFPLTVTSAQKNPTAFYLCASSILAGGLTDTQYFGPGTRLTVL.

This clonotype was observed a few times. V usage is TRBV7-9 and J usage is TRBJ2-1; possibly TRBD2 for D (7 bases). The CDR3 has 16 amino acids. Germline assignment: CDR1 SEHNR and CDR2 FQNEAQ (reference sequence). Trimming cost V 5 bases and J 3 bases, with 17 bases left between them. The CDR3 DNA sequence: TGTGCCAGCAGCGAGGGGGGGACGACCGTCTACAATGAGCAGTTCTTC. Translated, it gives CASSEGGTTVYNEQFF.

This clonotype has at least ten counts. The rearrangement uses TRBV28 and TRBJ1-2, with D tentatively TRBD1 (5 bases). CDR3 size: 13 residues. CDR1 and CDR2 from the germline V gene are MDHEN and SYDVKM. The V gene lost 5 bases and the J gene lost 7 bases, with 14 bases spanning the gap. The CDR3 coding sequence is TGTGCCAGCAGTCCAGGTCAGGGCGGTGGCTACACCTTC. Its protein product is CASSPGQGGGYTF.

This clonotype came up a few times. The gene calls are TRBV4-1 and TRBJ2-7; D is possibly TRBD2 (6 bases). The V and J ends lost 0 bases and 2 bases respectively, with 23 bases between them. This CDR3 comprises 19 residues. Germline-derived CDR1 and CDR2 are MGHRA and YSYEKL. The CDR3 region has the DNA TGCGCCAGCAGCCAAGAAATATCTGCGGGAAGCACCAGACCCTACGAGCAGTACTTC. Residues: CASSQEISAGSTRPYEQYF.